A single TCR beta chain is shown here with its context. Its matching antigen is unknown. Bulk tumor genomic DNA was the template, and each sample received around 560 ng. Multiple widely separated biopsies were taken from each primary tumor at surgery. With untreated, newly diagnosed non-small cell lung cancer, the patients went on to undergo curative surgery. The entry originates in a study of immune heterogeneity within non-small cell lung tumors. Study-level background: Histology included several squamous cell carcinomas, 9 to 11 non-squamous carcinomas and 1 unspecified tumor.

Study results and limitations: High-frequency clones unique to single sites coexisted with identical dominant CDR3 beta clonotypes that recurred across tumor sites within a patient. A moderate but significant correlation was found, linking local T-cell clonality with local tumor mutational burden (R about 0.32).

Trimming left V 0 bases short and J 4 bases short, with 12 bases between. The CDR3 has 15 residues. With 32 V and 13 J primers, multiplex PCR amplified the TCR beta CDR3. TCRdb used MiXCR to reprocess the multiplex PCR reads, holding one entry per CDR3 protein. The top ten hold 13% to 15% of the sample, which has roughly 7,200 distinct CDR3 sequences, around 23% seen once. This TCR came from a man between 60 and 75 years old with non-small cell lung cancer. The sequencing input was lung tumor tissue. This chain links TRBV12-3 or TRBV12-4 with TRBJ1-1, with D perhaps TRBD1 (5 bases). The CDR3 DNA reads as TGTGCCAGCAGTTTAGCGCTGGGGGTAGGCACTGAAGCTTTCTTT. It yields the protein CASSLALGVGTEAFF.